This T cell receptor beta chain is from a study of T cell responses to AZD1222 COVID-19 vaccine (dated by TCRdb to about 2021). For the wider study: AZD1222 recipients whose second dose came at about 4 weeks and those whose second dose came at about 12 weeks were combined into one group, since spike-specific TCR depth and breadth did not differ between the two schedules. TCR sequencing was performed for 230 to 250 trial participants, of whom around 200 were given two doses of AZD1222 and some 26 were given two doses of MenACWY control vaccine. Enrollment into the trials was organized by age into subgroups of 18-55, 56-69 and 70-plus years, and those subgroups contained roughly 140, 27 and 60 TCR-sequenced participants, respectively. The paper as a whole reports these results and caveats: In the small 56-69-year group, the increase in depth fell short of significance, most likely because of low power. Vaccine-associated CD4 TCRs spanned the whole spike protein, with dominant responses in regions 160-218 and 743-854. Most participants were white British and females outnumbered males, and the authors suggested that clonal diversity may have been underestimated. Nearly half of unique spike-specific TCRs reportedly recognized epitopes outside regions mutated in the B.1.351 and B.1.1.7 variants. After two AZD1222 doses, spike-specific TCR breadth and depth were significantly higher than at day 0 and than in MenACWY recipients. Because no samples from the day 14 peak response were available, repertoires could be characterized only after the peak T cell response. Only five to seven AZD1222 recipients were SARS-CoV-2 seropositive at baseline, limiting conclusions about previously exposed vaccinees.

The CDR3 regions of human TCRbeta chains were analyzed by immunosequencing. The published analysis was carried out like this. TCRs in the repertoires were matched against a reference library of SARS-CoV-2-specific TCRs that had been generated with the MIRA antigen-specificity platform. Breadth meant the fraction of unique TCRs that were SARS-CoV-2-associated, whereas depth meant the fraction of total T cells that were SARS-CoV-2-associated. Each spike-specific TCR was assigned to its reactive spike region and to a CD4 or CD8 class using the MIRA data. Log10-transformed breadth and depth values were compared by one-way ANOVA with Sidak's multiple comparisons tests. The table was pulled from immuneACCESS by TCRdb, which kept in-frame rearrangements only. Such tables lose some clones; where checked, under half of the loss comes from unresolved V genes, and the rest has no known cause. The D gene and trimming were derived from the DNA, and the V and J assignments and clone size from that table. In all, the sample holds approximately 110,000 clones, and more than 75% of those were seen once. The ten largest make up about 7.8% of the sample.

Deletion took 4 bases off V and 3 bases off J, with a span of 7 bases between the germline ends. Sequences ENHRY (CDR1) and SYGVKD (CDR2) are obtained from the germline V gene. The CDR3 sequence holds 13 residues, the cysteine and phenylalanine included. Only the CDR3 region is kept as DNA, spanning 39 bases read in frame from base 1. Reading the label with the study, this specimen's time point is: baseline before first vaccination. Vaccinee samples were obtained from the UK trials COV001 and COV002, which included a single-blind randomized controlled phase 2/3 trial of AZD1222 (ChAdOx1 nCoV-19) in healthy adults. Trial participant PBMC samples were collected at day 0 and day 28 after the second dose for TCRbeta chain sequencing. Points on this clone: The antigen it binds to is not known. Qualities for individual bases were not recorded, and no much larger clone is one base off.

The receptor's source is an adult in good health. The sequencing used peripheral blood, collected on day 0 of AZD1222 vaccination. The rearrangement joined TRBV10-3 to TRBJ1-5; TRBD1 is a weak D gene call, 5 bases matching. The CDR3 region has the sequence CAISGQTNQPQHF. The nucleotide sequence reads as follows: TGTGCCATCAGTGGACAGACCAATCAGCCCCAGCATTTT.